This T cell receptor (beta chain) derives from a study of control samples from healthy donors and cancer patients. TCRdb's copy holds only in-frame clones and misses some; the assay was immunoSEQ multiplex PCR. The top ten hold roughly 5.7% of the sample, which has tens of thousands of clones, nearly 90% seen once. Per the germline V gene, CDR1 is KGHDR and CDR2 is SFDVKD. The ends were cut back, 6 bases at V and 9 bases at J, with 8 bases in the middle. The CDR3 extends over 11 amino acids. This clonotype originated in a man aged 60 to 75 with colorectal cancer. The V and J genes are TRBV24-1 and TRBJ2-1; D gene uncertain. Sequencing input: PBMCs. This chain's CDR3 is CATSRLGEQFF. The CDR3 coding sequence is TGTGCCACCAGTAGGCTGGGTGAGCAGTTCTTC.